A single sample gave rise to the 18 T cell receptor beta chains below, sequenced in a study of chemoradiotherapy in HPV16-positive cancers. Method: immunoSEQ multiplex PCR; TCRdb's copy keeps in-frame clones and lacks some. The sample yields roughly 34,000 clones, roughly 86% seen once. The sample in question was blood, obtained from a patient who underwent chemoradiotherapy. All receptors come from a human donor with HPV-associated anogenital cancer.

The genes are TRBV10-3 and TRBJ2-7, with TRBD1 identical over 9 bases. Looked up from germline, CDR1 is ENHRY and CDR2 is SYGVKD. The CDR3 loop spans 17 amino acids. The J segment lost 5 bases and the V segment lost 3 bases, leaving 14 bases of the junction unmatched. The CDR3 loop is CAISEVPGTGSNNEQYF. CDR3 nucleotides: TGTGCCATCAGTGAAGTTCCCGGGACAGGGAGTAACAACGAGCAGTACTTC.

The genes are TRBV5-1 and TRBJ1-6, with D perhaps matching TRBD1 (5 bases). This CDR3 has 15 residues. The V gene's germline CDR1 is SGHRS and CDR2 YFSETQ. V dropped 4 bases and J dropped 5 bases, with 13 bases sitting between them. The CDR3 nucleotides are TGCGCCAGCAGCATAGTAGGGGAGAATAATTCACCCCTCCACTTT. Translated, it gives CASSIVGENNSPLHF.

The chain couples TRBV9 to TRBJ1-1, with 7 bases matching TRBD1. This CDR3 region has 15 residues. Trimming cost V 3 bases and J 4 bases; bases outside gene matches: 9. From germline, CDR1 is SGDLS and CDR2 YYNGEE. CDR3 bases: TGTGCCAGCAGCGCTTCAGGGGGAGGGAGCACTGAAGCTTTCTTT. Protein product: CASSASGGGSTEAFF.

This clone has more than one count but fewer than ten. This chain connects TRBV27 to TRBJ2-7, with D perhaps given as TRBD1 or TRBD2 (5 bases each). The V end lost 5 bases, the J end lost 0 bases, and 8 bases lay between the germline ends. Germline V gene data show CDR1 as MNHEY and CDR2 as SMNVEV (reference sequence). This CDR3 region has 13 residues. The CDR3: CASSHGTSYEQYF. CDR3 DNA sequence: TGTGCCAGCAGTCACGGGACCTCCTACGAGCAGTACTTC.

This chain links TRBV27 with TRBJ1-5; D is ambiguous. The CDR3 extends over 12 amino acids. Between the trimmed V and J ends, which lost 3 bases and 6 bases, there was a span of 6 bases. From germline, CDR1 is MNHEY and CDR2 SMNVEV (reference sequence). The CDR3 sequence is CASSFSGQPQHF. The CDR3 DNA sequence: TGTGCCAGCAGTTTCTCGGGTCAGCCCCAGCATTTT.

This rearrangement joins TRBV6-5 to TRBJ1-2; D might be TRBD1 (6 bases). The V end was cut by 3 bases, the J end by 0 bases, with 11 bases between. Per the germline V gene, CDR1 is MNHEY and CDR2 is SVGAGI. The CDR3 length is 15 residues. In DNA, the CDR3 is TGTGCCAGCAGTTATGGGGGCGCCCCTAACTATGGCTACACCTTC. Protein sequence: CASSYGGAPNYGYTF.

This clone was found once. The rearrangement uses TRBV6-5 and TRBJ2-5; TRBD1 aligns across 11 bases. Germline V gives CDR1 MNHEY, CDR2 SVGAGI. Losses at the gene ends were 7 bases for V and 4 bases for J; bases not matched to a gene: 8. The CDR3 is made up of 15 amino acids. The CDR3 loop reads CASTRSGTGGETQYF. In nucleotides, the CDR3 is TGTGCCAGCACCAGATCCGGGACAGGGGGAGAGACCCAGTACTTC.

The chain recombines TRBV5-1 with TRBJ2-7; 7 nucleotides line up with TRBD1. The V and J ends lost 5 bases and 4 bases, in that order; junction bases with no gene match: 12. From germline, CDR1 is SGHRS and CDR2 YFSETQ. CDR3 length: 15 residues. CDR3 nucleotide sequence: TGCGCCAGCAGTCTCTTTCCCGGGACAGATTACGAGCAGTACTTC. It translates to CASSLFPGTDYEQYF.

CDR3 loop: CASSLGGLNNQPQHF. The CDR3, as DNA: TGTGCCAGCAGTTTAGGGGGACTCAACAATCAGCCCCAGCATTTT. J is TRBJ1-5 and V is TRBV6-5; maybe TRBD1 (6 bases). Trimming left V 4 bases short and J 3 bases short, with 13 bases between. Germline V CDR1 and CDR2: MNHEY, SVGAGI. The CDR3 loop spans 15 amino acids.

This chain joins TRBV28 and TRBJ2-3, with a tentative D call TRBD2 (5 bases). Trimming shortened V by 10 bases and J by 3 bases, and 17 bases separated the two germline ends. Germline CDR1 is MDHEN and CDR2 is SYDVKM. The CDR3 spans 14 residues. The CDR3 loop is CATAWTAGTDTQYF. Written as DNA, the CDR3 is TGTGCCACCGCATGGACTGCGGGTACAGATACGCAGTATTTT. Based on the CDR3 plus reference TRBV28 and TRBJ2-3, the full variable domain is DVKVTQSSRYLVKRTGEKVFLECVQDMDHENMFWYRQDPGLGLRLIYFSYDVKMKEKGDIPEGYSVSREKKERFSLILESASTNQTSMYLCATAWTAGTDTQYFGPGTRLTVL.

The J gene is TRBJ1-6, the V gene TRBV7-9, with 9 positions matching TRBD1. The V and J ends lost 5 bases and 10 bases, in that order; junction bases with no gene match: 6. The germline CDR1 and CDR2 sequences are SEHNR and FQNEAQ (reference sequence). This CDR3 contains 14 residues. As DNA, the CDR3 is TGTGCCAGCAGCCTTGACAGGGGGAACTCACCCCTCCACTTT. Its protein product is CASSLDRGNSPLHF.

The chain uses TRBV7-8 and TRBJ2-1; the D gene is possibly TRBD1 (5 bases). Trimming stripped 5 bases from V and 4 bases from J, with 15 bases between. CDR1 is SGHVS and CDR2 is FQNEAQ in the germline V gene. The CDR3 is 15 residues long. The CDR3 region has the DNA TGTGCCAGCAGCCTCCGACAGCCCGATTACAATGAGCAGTTCTTC. This translates into CASSLRQPDYNEQFF.

The chain uses TRBV7-9 and TRBJ1-3, with no clear D. Germline values: CDR1 SEHNR, CDR2 FQNEAQ (reference sequence). The CDR3 runs 15 residues. The ends were cut back, 0 bases at V and 0 bases at J, with 6 bases in the middle. CDR3 sequence reads: CASSLAWSSGNTIYF. As DNA, the CDR3 is TGTGCCAGCAGCTTAGCGTGGAGCTCTGGAAACACCATATATTTT.

The V call is TRBV10-3, the J call TRBJ2-3, with D perhaps TRBD1 or TRBD2 (6 bases each). CDR1 ENHRY and CDR2 SYGVKD come from the germline V gene. Trimming pared 2 bases from V and 2 bases from J, leaving 23 bases between. The CDR3 has 19 residues. DNA for the CDR3: TGTGCCATCAGTGAGATGGGGGCCCCCAGACGGGAGTTCACAGATACGCAGTATTTT. Residues: CAISEMGAPRREFTDTQYF.

V gene TRBV7-3 combines with J gene TRBJ1-1; a possible D gene is TRBD1 (5 bases). CDR1 is SGHTA and CDR2 is FQGTGA in the germline V gene. Trimming took off 4 bases at V and 3 bases at J, with 15 bases between the two ends. The CDR3 is 15 residues long. The CDR3, as DNA: TGTGCCAGCAGCTCACCAGACTTAGGGGACACTGAAGCTTTCTTT. Residues: CASSSPDLGDTEAFF.

The gene calls are TRBV7-3 and TRBJ2-3; TRBD2 matches 12 bases. The CDR3 spans 16 residues. Trimming cost V 5 bases and J 3 bases; bases outside gene matches: 6. Germline V CDR1 and CDR2: SGHTA, FQGTGA. The CDR3 loop reads CASSNTLAGGTDTQYF. CDR3 DNA: TGTGCCAGCAGCAATACACTAGCGGGGGGTACAGATACGCAGTATTTT.

The chain is built from TRBV9 and TRBJ2-5; D is perhaps TRBD1 (6 bases). The V and J ends lost 4 bases and 5 bases respectively, with 15 bases between them. Germline V gene lookup returns CDR1 SGDLS and CDR2 YYNGEE. CDR3 length equals 14 residues. The CDR3 loop reads CASSPRQVEETQYF. DNA for the CDR3: TGTGCCAGCAGCCCCCGACAGGTTGAGGAGACCCAGTACTTC.

The chain uses TRBV6-5 and TRBJ1-1, with D perhaps TRBD1 (5 bases). Per germline, CDR1 MNHEY and CDR2 SVGAGI. The CDR3 extends over 14 amino acids. The ends were cut back, 4 bases at V and 1 base at J, with 10 bases in the middle. The CDR3 nucleotides are TGTGCCAGCAGTTTTCTTGGGGGGAACACTGAAGCTTTCTTT. This gives the protein CASSFLGGNTEAFF.